One and the same sample provided the 2 T cell receptor beta chains below, sequenced in a study of T cell changes during pregnancy in multiple sclerosis (dated by TCRdb to the late 2010s). The library came from the immunoSEQ multiplex PCR assay. Sourced from immuneACCESS, this table was stored by TCRdb with only in-frame sequences that have V and J called. A share of the clones is absent; for the studies checked, an unresolved V gene accounts for under half, and the remainder has no known explanation. In this sample the table shows 70,000 or so clones, 85% to 95% of which occur a single time. The biggest ten clones account for around 0.3% of the sample. The starting material was CD4+ T cells from peripheral blood mononuclear cells, obtained after pregnancy. The receptor set was obtained from a female donor with multiple sclerosis, enrolled in a pregnancy study.

The CDR3 is CASSIRQSTGELFF. The CDR3 DNA reads as TGTGCCAGTAGTATCAGGCAGAGCACCGGGGAGCTGTTTTTT. The chain couples TRBV19 to TRBJ2-2; D unresolved. The CDR3 extends over 14 amino acids. The germline gives CDR1 LNHDA, CDR2 SQIVND (reference sequence). V was trimmed by 3 bases and J by 4 bases, leaving 9 bases between them. The variable domain in full, with the rest retrieved from reference TRBV19 and TRBJ2-2, is DGGITQSPKYLFRKEGQNVTLSCEQNLNHDAMYWYRQDPGQGLRLIYYSQIVNDFQKGDIAEGYSVSREKKESFPLTVTSAQKNPTAFYLCASSIRQSTGELFFGEGSRLTVL.

The chain couples TRBV7-3 to TRBJ2-1; tentative D call: TRBD1 (8 bases). CDR3 length: 14 amino acids. Germline lookup yields CDR1 SGHTA and CDR2 FQGTGA. V dropped 5 bases and J dropped 8 bases, with 16 bases sitting between them. DNA of the CDR3: TGTGCCAGCAGCCCTACAGGGGGGGGCTATGAGCAGTTCTTC. Translated, it gives CASSPTGGGYEQFF.